This TCR beta chain was sequenced in a study of Ad26.COV2.S vaccination and SARS-CoV-2 variants (dated by TCRdb to the early 2020s). A note on the overall study: Vaccine-arm donors were drawn from COV1001, a multicentre, randomized, double-blind, placebo-controlled phase I-IIa trial of Ad26.COV2.S in healthy adults. Dosing of Ad26.COV2.S was intramuscular, at either 5x10^10 or 1x10^11 viral particles, delivered as one shot or as two shots spaced 56 days apart. TCRbeta repertoire sequencing was used to assess the specificity and breadth of SARS-CoV-2-reactive T cell receptors after Ad26.COV2.S vaccination. The TCR-sequenced set comprised around 30 samples: roughly 19 Ad26.COV2.S vaccine recipients, 5 placebo recipients and 8 SARS-CoV-2 convalescent individuals. Participants in the trial were split at random into five groups of five each, receiving low-dose or high-dose Ad26.COV2.S once or twice, or else placebo on both occasions. Blinding of investigators to trial group allocation was maintained during experiments and outcome assessment. The paper's findings and limits, for the study overall: Vaccine and placebo recipients had comparable non-spike TCR breadth, which fits with the vaccine containing only spike. The study was not powered for comparison of responses between vaccine doses or regimens. Substantial breadth of spike-specific CD8+ and CD4+ T cell responses was reported after vaccination. Compared with placebo recipients, Ad26.COV2.S recipients showed higher spike-specific TCR breadth (P = 0.0014). The authors noted that total T cell responses may have been underestimated by the TCR breadth and depth analyses.

Measured from the cysteine to the phenylalanine, the CDR3 is 15 residues long. Of all the DNA, just the CDR3 is kept, 45 bases in frame from base 1. The germline V gene (reference sequence) provides CDR1 SEHNR and CDR2 FQNEAQ. Trimmed from V: 5 bases; trimmed from J: 5 bases; junction bases lacking a gene match: 11. The immunoSEQ Assay was the method used to sequence TCRbeta CDR3 regions. After extraction, genomic DNA underwent amplification by bias-controlled multiplex PCR, followed by high-throughput sequencing. In the source study's methods: To quantify the absolute abundance of every unique TCRbeta CDR3 region, sequences were collapsed and filtered. T cell fraction was estimated by normalizing TCRbeta template counts to usable DNA, with usable DNA measured through amplification of reference genes found in all nucleated cells. Repertoire TCRs were annotated as SARS-CoV-2-specific by exact matching of V gene, CDR3 amino acid sequence and J gene to a known reactive TCR set. MIRA supplied the reference SARS-CoV-2 TCR set, which was filtered for enrichment in COVID-19-positive ImmuneCODE repertoires so that public or cross-reactive TCRs were removed. Using the MIRA antigens, annotated TCRs were further analysed by specific ORF or by position within an ORF. Breadth was defined as the number of annotated unique rearrangements divided by the total number of unique productive rearrangements, and depth was defined as the summed frequency of the annotated unique rearrangements. TCR breadth was compared between groups using two-sided Wilcoxon rank-sum tests. The table was pulled from immuneACCESS by TCRdb, which kept in-frame rearrangements only. Such tables lose some clones; where checked, under half of the loss comes from unresolved V genes, and the rest has no known cause. V and J calls and clone size are copied from that table; D and trimming were computed from the DNA. The sample table contains roughly 680,000 clones; only one count was recorded for around 89% of them. Over 1.3% of the sample is held by the ten biggest clonotypes.

This specimen's treatment or condition label, per the study, means: around 19 received Ad26.COV2.S at low or high dose, single or two shots; about five received placebo; per-sample allocation not given. Repertoires of vaccine and placebo recipients were sequenced from samples collected on day 63 after the first injection. Between 29 July and 7 August 2020, Cohort 1b enrolled 25 adults aged 18-55 years at one site in Boston, USA. Ad26.COV2.S was a replication-incompetent adenovirus type 26 vector that expressed a prefusion-stabilized SARS-CoV-2 spike protein derived from the original Wuhan strain. Concerning this clone itself: The specificity of this receptor is unknown. No base quality values were provided; no much bigger clone lies one nucleotide off.

This chain joins TRBV7-9 to TRBJ2-7, with 8 bases in between that match TRBD1. The material was peripheral blood, obtained in a trial of Ad26.COV2.S vaccine versus placebo. This sequence was found in a person aged 18-65 years who received the Ad26.COV2.S COVID-19 vaccine or a placebo. The CDR3 protein sequence reads: CASSASGGAKNEQYF. The DNA reads as follows: TGTGCCAGCAGCGCGTCAGGGGGCGCAAAGAACGAGCAGTACTTC.